This section outlines one T cell receptor (beta chain) sequence together with its context. In the original processing: Amplification of reference gene primers was used by the study to estimate nucleated cell counts. Assay: immunoSEQ multiplex PCR; the TCRdb copy retains only in-frame clones and omits some. The V and J calls and the clone size are those of that table, but D and trimming were determined from the DNA. The table has approximately 440,000 clones, about 90% seen once. This specimen belongs to a study of blood T cell repertoires in COVID-19. Study at large: From the United States, Italy and Spain came samples of acute and convalescent COVID-19.

Germline CDR1 MNHEY, CDR2 SVGAGI. With 5 bases removed from V and 6 bases from J, the gap between germline ends came to 11 bases. This CDR3 contains 14 residues. This clonotype originated in a woman under 30 who had recovered from COVID-19. What was sequenced was PBMCs or T cells enriched from blood (not recorded which). J is TRBJ1-6 and V is TRBV6-5; no definite D call. CDR3 loop: CASSPGVPNSPLHF. As DNA, the CDR3 is TGTGCCAGCAGTCCCGGGGTTCCTAATTCACCCCTCCACTTT.